This T cell receptor (beta chain) emerged from a study of OX40 agonist ivuxolimab in advanced cancers. Study-level background: Ivuxolimab was administered intravenously to patients at 0.01 to 10 mg/kg every 2 weeks. A mean age of approximately 58 years, range roughly 20 to 80, was recorded, and approximately 79% were male. Study-wide points: By week 6 at 0.1 to 3.0 mg/kg, blood CD4+ and CD8+ T cells had expanded clonally.

Remarks on this clone: Antigen specificity is unknown.

Germline assignment: CDR1 LGHNA and CDR2 YNFKEQ. There are 15 residues in the CDR3. Trimming pared 1 base from V and 0 bases from J, leaving 6 bases between. Libraries were prepared by immunoSEQ multiplex PCR; TCRdb keeps only in-frame clonotypes and omits some of them. The profile shows tens of thousands of clones, roughly 85% of them singletons. This chain joins TRBV4-2 and TRBJ1-4; D perhaps matches TRBD1 (6 bases). This TCR came from an adult with an advanced solid tumor such as melanoma, head and neck, liver or kidney cancer. The specimen was CD4+ or CD8+ T cells sorted from blood, collected in a trial of the OX40 agonist ivuxolimab. The CDR3: CASSQGQATNEKLFF. DNA for the CDR3: TGTGCCAGCAGCCAAGGACAGGCAACTAATGAAAAACTGTTTTTT.